A single sample gave rise to the 9 T cell receptor beta chains below, sequenced in a study of cytomegalovirus exposure and HLA in healthy donors (dated 2017 in TCRdb). Receptor libraries were prepared by the immunoSEQ multiplex PCR assay. The multiplex PCR relied on a mix of 60 forward primers for TCR Vbeta segments and 13 reverse primers for TCR Jbeta segments. TCRdb re-hosts the immuneACCESS table, in-frame sequences only. Its copies lack some clones; in the studies checked, an unresolved V gene accounts for under half of them, and the cause for the rest is not known. The sample table contains about 200,000 clones; only one count was recorded for more than 65% of them. About 2% of the sample belongs to the ten largest clones. The sequencing input was PBMCs. The receptor source for this set is a woman in her twenties or thirties in good health and CMV-seronegative.

The chain has TRBV18 and TRBJ2-3; 12 nucleotides match TRBD2. The V and J ends lost 0 bases and 5 bases, in that order; junction bases with no gene match: 3. Germline CDR1 is KGHSH and CDR2 is LQKENI. The CDR3 extends over 16 amino acids. CDR3 protein: CASSPPGLAGLDTQYF. In nucleotides, the CDR3 is TGTGCCAGCTCACCACCGGGACTAGCGGGTTTAGATACGCAGTATTTT.

The gene calls are TRBV5-1 and TRBJ2-4, with D maybe TRBD2 (7 bases). V lost 4 bases, J lost 5 bases, and 19 bases lay in between. The germline V gene encodes CDR1 SGHRS and CDR2 YFSETQ. The CDR3 consists of 16 residues. The CDR3 DNA sequence: TGCGCCAGCAGCCAAAGTCTGGGGGCGGGAGAAAACATTCAGTACTTC. Its translation: CASSQSLGAGENIQYF.

This chain links TRBV6-6 with TRBJ1-3; D may be TRBD1 (5 bases). V shed 6 bases and J shed 2 bases, with 11 bases lying between them. CDR3 length equals 14 residues. Germline CDR1 reads MNHNY; CDR2 reads SVGAGI (reference sequence). As DNA, the CDR3 is TGTGCCAGCAGATATCCAGGGACTGGAAACACCATATATTTT. Its protein product is CASRYPGTGNTIYF.

In DNA form, the CDR3 reads TGTGCCTGGAGGAAAGGACAGGGGTTCTACGAGCAGTACTTC. Amino acid sequence: CAWRKGQGFYEQYF. V is TRBV30 and J is TRBJ2-7; 9 bases line up with TRBD1. Germline values: CDR1 GTSNPN, CDR2 SVGIG (reference sequence). This CDR3 is built from 14 residues. The V segment lost 3 bases and the J segment 3 bases; nucleotides outside the gene matches: 6.

V and J are TRBV5-5 and TRBJ1-1, with D perhaps matching TRBD1 (6 bases). The CDR3 has 16 amino acids. CDR1 is SGHKS, CDR2 YYEKEE, per germline (reference sequence). Trimming took off 4 bases at V and 4 bases at J, with 20 bases between the two ends. In DNA form, the CDR3 reads TGTGCCAGCAGCCGCCGTATGGGGGCCCCGGGCACTGAAGCTTTCTTT. Protein product: CASSRRMGAPGTEAFF.

This clone was seen a few times. The chain joins TRBV19 to TRBJ1-2; TRBD1 might be the D (5 bases). V lost 0 bases, J lost 3 bases, and 14 bases lay in between. CDR1 and CDR2 (germline): LNHDA, SQIVND (reference sequence). The length of the CDR3 is 16 residues. CDR3 nucleotide sequence: TGTGCCAGTAGTATAGATCTTCGGGGGACGTACTATGGCTACACCTTC. Translation: CASSIDLRGTYYGYTF.

This clone occurred a few times. The chain carries TRBV10-3 and TRBJ2-5; 9 bases are shared with TRBD1. The CDR3 extends over 17 amino acids. Germline CDR1 and CDR2: ENHRY and SYGVKD. Losses at the gene ends were 0 bases for V and 2 bases for J; bases not matched to a gene: 7. CDR3 DNA sequence: TGTGCCATCAGTGAGTCCGGGGTGGGACAGGGTCAAGAGACCCAGTACTTC. Translating it yields CAISESGVGQGQETQYF.

For this clone: At one end, the junction sequence differs from germline, possibly due to a read error. The rearrangement links TRBV7-9 to TRBJ2-6; possible D gene TRBD1, 6 bases. This CDR3 is 15 amino acids long. Germline values: CDR1 SEHNR, CDR2 FQNEAQ (reference sequence). The CDR3 reads CASSMEEVGAHVLTF. The CDR3 region has the DNA TGTGCCAGCAGTATGGAGGAGGTGGGGGCCCACGTCCTGACTTTC.

The chain uses TRBV4-1 and TRBJ1-2; tentative D call: TRBD1 (5 bases). V was clipped by 0 bases and J by 5 bases, with 19 bases between them. Germline V gives CDR1 MGHRA, CDR2 YSYEKL. This CDR3 has 17 amino acids. CDR3 coding DNA: TGCGCCAGCAGCCAAGAGAAAAGGGGAGGGAGGAATTATGGCTACACCTTC. It translates to CASSQEKRGGRNYGYTF.